These 22 T cell receptor beta chains came from one sample sequenced in a study of T cell clonality in common variable immunodeficiency. This table comes from immunoSEQ multiplex PCR, and its TCRdb copy is limited to in-frame clones, with some not included. Altogether some 38,000 clones were found in the sample, and no singletons occur. Sequenced input: peripheral blood mononuclear cells. These receptors all come from a person aged 18-69 years in good health.

This clone came up many times. The read falls 3 residues short of the CDR3 end, and the missing part is taken from the germline J gene. The chain links TRBV5-1 to TRBJ1-1; perhaps TRBD1 as D (6 bases). The length of the CDR3 is 15 residues. The germline V gene has CDR1 SGHRS and CDR2 YFSETQ. Trimming cost V 4 bases and J 4 bases, with 17 bases left between them. The CDR3 reads CASSPGQSGGTEAFF. The CDR3 DNA, read in part, is TGCGCCAGCAGCCCAGGACAGTCTGGGGGCACTGAA.

This clone was detected ten times or more. With the read ending 3 residues before the CDR3 end, the germline J gene is used to fill in that end. V is TRBV5-4 and J is TRBJ2-1, with a possible D match to TRBD2 (5 bases). V gave up 2 bases and J gave up 7 bases, with 13 bases separating them. This CDR3 region has 14 residues. CDR1 and CDR2 (germline): SGHNT, YYREEE (reference sequence). CDR3 DNA, as far as it was read: TGTGCCAGCAGCTTTGCGGGTCTTGTAAATGAG. Translation gives CASSFAGLVNE. The entire CDR3 is CASSFAGLVNEQFF.

This clone was seen ten or more times. The observed sequence ends 3 residues before the CDR3 terminus, with the missing tail filled in from the germline J gene. V usage is TRBV7-9 and J usage is TRBJ1-1; D remains ambiguous. The ends were cut back, 1 base at V and 5 bases at J, with 8 bases in the middle. CDR3 length equals 13 residues. Germline V gene lookup returns CDR1 SEHNR and CDR2 FQNEAQ (reference sequence). The CDR3 sequence: CASSLGVQTEAFF. The part of the CDR3 DNA that was read is TGTGCCAGCAGCTTAGGGGTACAGACTGAA.

The sample holds many counts of this clone. The read falls 3 residues short of the CDR3 end, and the missing part is taken from the germline J gene. The chain links TRBV7-8 to TRBJ1-4; maybe TRBD1 (5 bases). CDR3 length equals 15 residues. Germline V gene lookup returns CDR1 SGHVS and CDR2 FQNEAQ. Trimming removed 6 bases from V and 7 bases from J, with 18 bases in between. The covered CDR3 bases are TGTGCCAGCAGTTACGACAGACTTCGTCGTGAAAAA. The encoded protein is CASSYDRLRREK. The whole CDR3 sequence reads CASSYDRLRREKLFF.

A remark on this clone: The CDR3 end falls 3 residues outside the read, so it is completed with the germline J gene. V and J are TRBV7-9 and TRBJ1-1, with a weak D call TRBD1 (5 bases). Germline assignment: CDR1 SEHNR and CDR2 FQNEAQ (reference sequence). This CDR3 is 13 amino acids long. Trimming cost V 0 bases and J 7 bases, with 9 bases left between them. The sequenced part of the CDR3 DNA is TGTGCCAGCAGCTTAGCGGGGGGTAGTGAA. Its protein product is CASSLAGGSE. In full, the CDR3 reads CASSLAGGSEAFF. The full variable domain, in which reference TRBV7-9 and TRBJ1-1 provide the parts outside the CDR3, is DTGVSQNPRHKITKRGQNVTFRCDPISEHNRLYWYRQTLGQGPEFLTYFQNEAQLEKSRLLSDRFSAERPKGSFSTLEIQRTEQGDSAMYLCASSLAGGSEAFFGQGTRLTVV.

This clone showed up many times. The read stops 3 residues short of the end of the CDR3; the missing end is completed from the germline J gene. The genes are TRBV5-1 and TRBJ2-2; 7 bases agree with TRBD1. The CDR3 has 15 residues. V lost 3 bases, J lost 4 bases, and 6 bases stayed unmatched. Germline CDR1 SGHRS, CDR2 YFSETQ. Partial CDR3 DNA: TGCGCCAGCAGCTCCGGGACAGCCTTCACCGGGGAG. As protein: CASSSGTAFTGE. The CDR3 reads in full as CASSSGTAFTGELFF.

This clone came up many times. The read finishes 3 residues shy of the CDR3 end, and the germline J gene is used to complete it. The chain is built from TRBV20-1 and TRBJ2-1; 13 bases are a match to TRBD2. This CDR3 comprises 16 residues. Germline loops: CDR1 DFQATT, CDR2 SNEGSKA (reference sequence). V lost 2 bases and J lost 4; bases outside the gene matches: 5. CDR3 bases read: TGCAGTGCTAGAACTAGCGGGAGGGGGGGTTACAATGAG. Translated, it gives CSARTSGRGGYNE. The entire CDR3 protein reads CSARTSGRGGYNEQFF.

This clone was seen repeatedly, ten times or more. Read coverage stops 3 residues before the CDR3 terminus; the germline J gene supplies the remainder. The chain employs TRBV10-3 and TRBJ1-4, with D possibly TRBD1 on 5 matching bases. The CDR3 length is 13 residues. Germline-derived CDR1 and CDR2 are ENHRY and SYGVKD. Trimming removed 11 bases from V and 3 bases from J, with 13 bases in between. The DNA read from the CDR3 is TGTGCCTCACAGGTGGGGTCTAATGAAAAA. Amino acids: CASQVGSNEK. The whole CDR3 sequence reads CASQVGSNEKLFF.

This clone was counted many times. The sequenced fragment ends 3 residues before the CDR3 boundary, so the rest is inferred from the germline J gene. The J gene is TRBJ1-2, the V gene TRBV5-4; D might be TRBD1 (5 bases). The CDR3 has 13 residues. Germline V lookup: CDR1 SGHNT, CDR2 YYREEE (reference sequence). The V end lost 0 bases, the J end lost 2 bases, and 5 bases lay between the germline ends. The sequenced CDR3 bases are TGTGCCAGCAGCTTGGACAGGAACTATGGC. Translation gives CASSLDRNYG. The CDR3 as a whole reads CASSLDRNYGYTF.

This clone was observed many times. Coverage ceases 3 residues before the CDR3 finishes, and the germline J gene fills in the end. The V gene is TRBV7-8, the J gene TRBJ1-5; 8 positions match TRBD1. The CDR3 spans 16 residues. V lost 3 bases and J lost 4; bases outside the gene matches: 8. Germline values: CDR1 SGHVS, CDR2 FQNEAQ. This CDR3 reads CASSFSGTGTNQPQHF. The CDR3 bases that were read are TGTGCCAGCAGCTTTTCCGGGACAGGTACAAATCAGCCC.

In the case of this clone: The missing CDR3 end, 3 residues past where the read stops, is filled in from the germline J gene. V is TRBV5-5 and J is TRBJ1-4, with D perhaps matching TRBD1 (6 bases). This CDR3 has 14 amino acids. V lost 4 bases to trimming and J lost 10 bases, with 17 bases between them. Germline V gene lookup returns CDR1 SGHKS and CDR2 YYEKEE (reference sequence). The sequenced CDR3 bases are TGTGCCAGCAGCCCCACCCAGGGGTCAGGAAAA. It yields the protein CASSPTQGSGK. The whole CDR3 region reads CASSPTQGSGKLFF.

This clone occurred many times. The sequenced fragment ends 3 residues before the CDR3 boundary, so the rest is inferred from the germline J gene. This chain uses TRBV20-1 with TRBJ2-1; TRBD2 might be the D (5 bases). CDR3 length: 14 amino acids. Germline V lookup: CDR1 DFQATT, CDR2 SNEGSKA (reference sequence). Trimming left V 1 base short and J 2 bases short, with 9 bases between. The CDR3 sequence is CSARGSVAYNEQFF. CDR3 DNA (partial): TGCAGTGCTAGAGGTAGCGTAGCCTACAATGAG.

This clone was counted ten times or more. The sequenced part of the CDR3 DNA is TGTGCCAGCAGCCCAAGTGGGACTAGCGGGCCCACAGATACG. Translation: CASSPSGTSGPTDT. The complete CDR3 protein is CASSPSGTSGPTDTQYF. The chain carries TRBV7-3 and TRBJ2-3, with TRBD2 matching 12 bases. Read coverage stops 3 residues before the CDR3 terminus; the germline J gene supplies the remainder. Germline loops: CDR1 SGHTA, CDR2 FQGTGA. The trim removed 5 bases at V and 2 bases at J, leaving 8 bases unmatched. This CDR3 region has 17 residues.

This clone has at least ten counts. CDR3 amino acids: CSAAAGPDTQYF. Partial CDR3 DNA: TGCAGTGCCGCAGCGGGGCCAGATACG. The chain carries TRBV20-1 and TRBJ2-3; 7 nucleotides match TRBD2. Read data end 3 residues before the CDR3 end; the end is taken from the germline J gene. From germline, CDR1 is DFQATT and CDR2 SNEGSKA (reference sequence). The CDR3 contains 12 residues. Trimming took 6 bases from V and 4 from J; bases not matched to a gene: 4.

This clone was found a few times. The read halts 3 residues ahead of the CDR3 end, with the missing end drawn from the germline J gene. This sequence joins TRBV5-1 and TRBJ1-2; 7 bases line up with TRBD1. CDR1 and CDR2 (germline): SGHRS, YFSETQ. The CDR3 extends over 15 amino acids. The CDR3 sequence: CASSLAGGQRGTYTF. The sequenced part of the CDR3 DNA is TGCGCCAGCAGCTTGGCCGGGGGACAGCGGGGGACC.

For this clone: Read sequence stops 3 residues before the CDR3 end, and the germline J gene provides the missing end. V and J are TRBV29-1 and TRBJ2-3, with D possibly TRBD1 on 6 matching bases. CDR3 size: 12 residues. Germline V gene lookup returns CDR1 SQVTM and CDR2 ANQGSEA. The CDR3 sequence: CSGYRVQETQYF. The sequenced CDR3 bases are TGCAGCGGTTACAGGGTCCAAGAGACG.

This clone was seen ten or more times. The CDR3 end falls 3 residues outside the read, so it is completed with the germline J gene. J is TRBJ2-7 and V is TRBV7-3, with TRBD2 matching over 9 bases. CDR3 size: 14 residues. Germline V CDR1 and CDR2: SGHTA, FQGTGA. V trimming: 5 bases; J trimming: 0 bases; junction bases outside the gene matches: 2. The CDR3 protein is CASSLSGSSYEQYF. The part of the CDR3 DNA that was read is TGTGCCAGCAGCCTTAGCGGGAGCTCCTACGAG.

This clone was observed at least ten times. The read is 3 residues too short to cover the CDR3 end, so that end is filled in from the germline J gene. The rearrangement joins TRBV2 to TRBJ2-3, with TRBD2 matching 10 bases. The CDR3 loop spans 16 amino acids. Per the germline V gene, CDR1 is SNHLY and CDR2 is FYNNEI. The CDR3: CASRAGGAGGQETQYF. The CDR3 bases that were read are TGTGCCAGCAGAGCGGGAGGGGCAGGGGGTCAAGAGACG.

At least ten counts were recorded for this clone. Read coverage stops 3 residues before the CDR3 terminus; the germline J gene supplies the remainder. The V and J genes are TRBV29-1 and TRBJ1-1, with D unresolved. Trimming removed 3 bases at V and 7 bases at J, with 6 bases between. The CDR3 is 10 amino acids. From germline, CDR1 is SQVTM and CDR2 ANQGSEA. The sequenced CDR3 bases are TGCAGCGTTGAGCGGGATGAA. Translated: CSVERDE. From start to end, the CDR3 is CSVERDEAFF.

This clone was picked up many times. CDR3 DNA (partial): TGTGCCAGCAGTGACTCTCGAGGGGATGGC. Protein product: CASSDSRGDG. The complete CDR3 reads CASSDSRGDGYTF. This rearrangement joins TRBV6-4 to TRBJ1-2, with D perhaps matching TRBD1 (5 bases). The CDR3 extends 3 residues past the end of the read, so its final part is completed from the germline J gene. The V gene lost 0 bases and the J gene lost 6 bases, with 8 bases spanning the gap. Germline CDR1 MRHNA, CDR2 SNTAGT. This CDR3 comprises 13 residues.

This clone showed up just a few times. The read falls 3 residues short of the CDR3 end, and the missing part is taken from the germline J gene. The V call is TRBV7-9, the J call TRBJ2-3; 7 nucleotides line up with TRBD1. The CDR3 length is 13 residues. V lost 8 bases to trimming and J lost 0 bases; unmatched junction nucleotides: 2. The germline gives CDR1 SEHNR, CDR2 FQNEAQ (reference sequence). Partial CDR3 DNA: TGTGCCAGCGGACAGGCTAGCACAGATACG. This encodes CASGQASTDT. The full-length CDR3 reads as CASGQASTDTQYF.

As for this clone: The read finishes 3 residues shy of the CDR3 end, and the germline J gene is used to complete it. This chain links TRBV7-9 with TRBJ2-4, with D perhaps TRBD1 or TRBD2 (5 bases each). This CDR3 contains 13 residues. The germline gives CDR1 SEHNR, CDR2 FQNEAQ (reference sequence). CDR3 region: CASSFEGNYGQYF. Partial CDR3 DNA: TGTGCCAGCAGCTTTGAGGGGAACTATGGT.